The present entry profiles one TCR beta chain with its context. Per the authors' pipeline: Estimation of nucleated cell counts relied on the amplification of reference gene primers. Libraries were prepared by immunoSEQ multiplex PCR; TCRdb keeps only in-frame clonotypes and omits some of them. V, J and clone size derive from that table, while D and trimming were established from the DNA sequence. The sample consists of tens of thousands of clones, about 86% of them appearing once. The data belong to a study of blood T cell repertoires in COVID-19. About the study: Researchers got acute and convalescent COVID-19 samples from the United States, Italy and Spain. T cells, B-cell-depleted T cells, or PBMCs supplied cDNA or gDNA.

The CDR3 has 14 amino acids. Germline CDR1 is MNHNS and CDR2 is SASEGT. The trim removed 3 bases at V and 3 bases at J, leaving 1 base unmatched. The TCR sequence derives from a woman aged 60-75 years with acute or convalescent COVID-19. Sequencing was performed on peripheral blood. J is TRBJ1-1 and V is TRBV6-1; the match to TRBD1 covers 10 bases. As DNA, the CDR3 is TGTGCCAGCAGTGAGGGACAGGGGCACACTGAAGCTTTCTTT. Amino acids: CASSEGQGHTEAFF.